Listed below are T cell receptor beta chains from one sample, sequenced in a study of blood T cells in healthy people across ages. TCRdb analysed the 5' RACE reads with MiXCR anew, one entry per CDR3 protein. Of about 640,000 distinct CDR3 sequences in the sample, about 54% are singletons; the top ten hold over 30%. The sequencing sample was made of blood. All receptors derive from a man aged 55 to 70 in good health. CDR3s include the opening cysteine and the closing phenylalanine or tryptophan. A D gene is named only where the DNA matches it firmly. Clone size is not always given. Where it is, it says once, few, many or a class for expanded clones.

>TRBD2|once|TRBJ2-3|TRBV15
TGTGCCACCAGCTGCGACGGGGGGGGCACAGATACGCAGTATTTT
CATSCDGGGTDTQYF
>TRBD1|-|TRBJ1-2|TRBV10-3
TGTGCCATCACCAAAAACGGACAGGGAACGGGCTACACCTTC
CAITKNGQGTGYTF
>TRBD1|-|TRBJ1-1|TRBV6-2/TRBV6-3
TGTGCCAGCAGTCCCCAAGGACAGGGAGGAGGGACTGAAGCTTTCTTT
CASSPQGQGGGTEAFF
>TRBD1|-|TRBJ1-1|TRBV7-9
TGTGCCAGCAGCTCACCCCCCGCACAGGGGTTGGACACTGAAGCTTTCTTT
CASSSPPAQGLDTEAFF
>-|many|TRBJ2-7|TRBV4-1
TGCGCCAGCAGCCAAGCGGACGCGAGCCTCTACGAGCAGTACTTC
CASSQADASLYEQYF
>TRBD1|-|TRBJ2-1|TRBV6-5
TGTGCCAGCAGTTACACCACCGACAGGGGCAATGAGCAGTTCTTC
CASSYTTDRGNEQFF
>-|-|TRBJ1-2|TRBV24-1
TGTGCCACCAGTGATGAAACAATATCAGGGATGGATGGCTACACCTTC
CATSDETISGMDGYTF
>-|-|TRBJ1-2|TRBV10-3
TGTGCCATCAGTGTTTCAGGGGAATATGGCTACACCTTC
CAISVSGEYGYTF
>-|-|TRBJ1-2|TRBV7-8
TGTGCCAGCTATGGGGAGAACTATGGCTACACCTTC
CASYGENYGYTF
>-|-|TRBJ2-7|TRBV6-1
TGTGCCAGCAGTTATAACCGGGACAACGAGCAGTACTTC
CASSYNRDNEQYF
>-|-|TRBJ2-7|TRBV7-9
TGTGCCAGCAGCTTAGACATCAACGGCAAATACGAGCAGTACTTC
CASSLDINGKYEQYF
>TRBD2|-|TRBJ2-3|TRBV6-5
TGTGCCAGCAGTACCCGCATAGCGGGGGGCACAGATACGCAGTATTTT
CASSTRIAGGTDTQYF
>TRBD2|-|TRBJ2-2|TRBV5-1
TGCGCCAGCAGCCCGGGACTAGCGGGGGCCGGGGAGCTGTTTTTT
CASSPGLAGAGELFF
>TRBD1|-|TRBJ2-7|TRBV18
TGTGCCAGCTCAACGAGCGACAGGGGGTACGAGCAGTACTTC
CASSTSDRGYEQYF
>-|-|TRBJ2-7|TRBV4-2
TGTGCCAGCAGCCAATCCGGGACACTACTCTACGAGCAGTACTTC
CASSQSGTLLYEQYF
>-|-|TRBJ1-4|TRBV18
TGTGCCAGCTCACCGCTGATTCCCGGGGGAAGAGAAAAACTGTTTTTT
CASSPLIPGGREKLFF
>-|many|TRBJ1-1|TRBV4-1
TGCGCCAGCAGCCTTACGGGCCAGGGGCTCGGGAACACTGAAGCTTTCTTT
CASSLTGQGLGNTEAFF
>-|-|TRBJ2-7|TRBV4-2
TGTGCCAGCAGCCAGGGAGGGGGAGGGAACTACGAGCAGTACTTC
CASSQGGGGNYEQYF
>TRBD1|-|TRBJ1-2|TRBV6-2/TRBV6-3
TGTGCCAGCCGACCGACAGGGGCTGGCTACACCTTC
CASRPTGAGYTF
>TRBD1|few|TRBJ2-4|TRBV29-1
TGCAGCGTTGAAGGGGTAAAATTAAGGGCAGGGGGAAACATTCAGTACTTC
CSVEGVKLRAGGNIQYF
>-|-|TRBJ2-6|TRBV20-1
TGCAGTGCTAGACCGCCGGGACGGACCATCTCTGGGGCCAACGTCCTGACTTTC
CSARPPGRTISGANVLTF
>-|-|TRBJ2-7|TRBV29-1
TGCAGCGTGGCTCCGTGCTACTACGAGCAGTACTTC
CSVAPCYYEQYF
>TRBD2|-|TRBJ2-5|TRBV5-1
TGCGCCAGCAGCGTAGGGACTAGCGGTTTCTGGGAGACCCAGTACTTC
CASSVGTSGFWETQYF
>-|-|TRBJ2-3|TRBV3-1
TGTGCCAGCAGCCCCAGGACTGGCGCGACAGATACGCAGTATTTT
CASSPRTGATDTQYF
>TRBD1|-|TRBJ1-1|TRBV25-1
TGTGCCAGCAGTCCCGACAGGGGGGCGACTGAAGCTTTCTTT
CASSPDRGATEAFF
>TRBD1|-|TRBJ1-2|TRBV20-1
TGCAGTGCTCCAGGACAGGGCTGGCATGGCTACACCTTC
CSAPGQGWHGYTF
>TRBD1|-|TRBJ2-3|TRBV5-1
TGCGCCAGCAGCTTGGAGGGACAGGGGACAGATACGCAGTATTTT
CASSLEGQGTDTQYF
>TRBD2|-|TRBJ2-1|TRBV12-3/TRBV12-4
TGTGCCAGCAGTCTCGTAGCGGGGGCCCTCAATGAGCAGTTCTTC
CASSLVAGALNEQFF
>TRBD2|-|TRBJ2-3|TRBV3-1
TGTGCCAGCAGCCAAGTGAGCGGGGGGGCATTGCAGTATTTT
CASSQVSGGALQYF
>TRBD2|-|TRBJ2-7|TRBV7-2
TGTGCCAGCAGCTTAGCGTTGCAGCGGGGGGCGGCCTACGAGCAGTACTTC
CASSLALQRGAAYEQYF
>TRBD1|-|TRBJ1-5|TRBV7-2
TGTGCCAGCAGCCCTCAGGGGGCGGGGAGCAATCAGCCCCAGCATTTT
CASSPQGAGSNQPQHF
>TRBD1|-|TRBJ2-1|TRBV28
TGTGCCAGCAGTTCCCCGGGACAGGGGGAGAATGAGCAGTTCTTC
CASSSPGQGENEQFF
>-|-|TRBJ2-5|TRBV20-1
TGCAGTGCTAGAGATGGCGCAAAAGAGACCCAGTACTTC
CSARDGAKETQYF
>-|-|TRBJ2-3|TRBV12-3/TRBV12-4
TGTGCCAGCAGTCCCCAGGACAGCCGGATCACAGATACGCAGTATTTT
CASSPQDSRITDTQYF
>TRBD1|-|TRBJ1-1|TRBV2
TGTGCCAGCAGTGAGGCGACAGGGGTTTTAAACACTGAAGCTTTCTTT
CASSEATGVLNTEAFF
>TRBD1|-|TRBJ1-2|TRBV5-1
TGCGCCAGCAGCCCGACCACAGGGGGCGGCTATGGCTACACCTTC
CASSPTTGGGYGYTF
>TRBD2|-|TRBJ2-1|TRBV10-2
TGCGCCAGCAGACGGACTAGCGGGGCGACCAATGAGCAGTTCTTC
CASRRTSGATNEQFF
>-|-|TRBJ1-1|TRBV5-1
TGCGCCAGCAGCTTGGCCGGGGGAGCGCCCACTGAAGCTTTCTTT
CASSLAGGAPTEAFF
>-|few|TRBJ2-1|TRBV11-2
TGTGCCAGCAGCTTAGGGTTCACAGGAGCAGGATCCTACAATGAGCAGTTCTTC
CASSLGFTGAGSYNEQFF
>TRBD2|few|TRBJ2-5|TRBV9
TGTGCCAGCAGCGCTCTAGCGGGAGCCCAAGAGACCCAGTACTTC
CASSALAGAQETQYF
>-|few|TRBJ2-5|TRBV29-1
TGCAGCGTTGAAGAGGGGGCCACGAAGACCCAGTACTTC
CSVEEGATKTQYF
>-|few|TRBJ2-7|TRBV4-1
TGCGCCAGCAGCCAAGGGCTGAACATCCCTCCCTACGAGCAGTACTTC
CASSQGLNIPPYEQYF